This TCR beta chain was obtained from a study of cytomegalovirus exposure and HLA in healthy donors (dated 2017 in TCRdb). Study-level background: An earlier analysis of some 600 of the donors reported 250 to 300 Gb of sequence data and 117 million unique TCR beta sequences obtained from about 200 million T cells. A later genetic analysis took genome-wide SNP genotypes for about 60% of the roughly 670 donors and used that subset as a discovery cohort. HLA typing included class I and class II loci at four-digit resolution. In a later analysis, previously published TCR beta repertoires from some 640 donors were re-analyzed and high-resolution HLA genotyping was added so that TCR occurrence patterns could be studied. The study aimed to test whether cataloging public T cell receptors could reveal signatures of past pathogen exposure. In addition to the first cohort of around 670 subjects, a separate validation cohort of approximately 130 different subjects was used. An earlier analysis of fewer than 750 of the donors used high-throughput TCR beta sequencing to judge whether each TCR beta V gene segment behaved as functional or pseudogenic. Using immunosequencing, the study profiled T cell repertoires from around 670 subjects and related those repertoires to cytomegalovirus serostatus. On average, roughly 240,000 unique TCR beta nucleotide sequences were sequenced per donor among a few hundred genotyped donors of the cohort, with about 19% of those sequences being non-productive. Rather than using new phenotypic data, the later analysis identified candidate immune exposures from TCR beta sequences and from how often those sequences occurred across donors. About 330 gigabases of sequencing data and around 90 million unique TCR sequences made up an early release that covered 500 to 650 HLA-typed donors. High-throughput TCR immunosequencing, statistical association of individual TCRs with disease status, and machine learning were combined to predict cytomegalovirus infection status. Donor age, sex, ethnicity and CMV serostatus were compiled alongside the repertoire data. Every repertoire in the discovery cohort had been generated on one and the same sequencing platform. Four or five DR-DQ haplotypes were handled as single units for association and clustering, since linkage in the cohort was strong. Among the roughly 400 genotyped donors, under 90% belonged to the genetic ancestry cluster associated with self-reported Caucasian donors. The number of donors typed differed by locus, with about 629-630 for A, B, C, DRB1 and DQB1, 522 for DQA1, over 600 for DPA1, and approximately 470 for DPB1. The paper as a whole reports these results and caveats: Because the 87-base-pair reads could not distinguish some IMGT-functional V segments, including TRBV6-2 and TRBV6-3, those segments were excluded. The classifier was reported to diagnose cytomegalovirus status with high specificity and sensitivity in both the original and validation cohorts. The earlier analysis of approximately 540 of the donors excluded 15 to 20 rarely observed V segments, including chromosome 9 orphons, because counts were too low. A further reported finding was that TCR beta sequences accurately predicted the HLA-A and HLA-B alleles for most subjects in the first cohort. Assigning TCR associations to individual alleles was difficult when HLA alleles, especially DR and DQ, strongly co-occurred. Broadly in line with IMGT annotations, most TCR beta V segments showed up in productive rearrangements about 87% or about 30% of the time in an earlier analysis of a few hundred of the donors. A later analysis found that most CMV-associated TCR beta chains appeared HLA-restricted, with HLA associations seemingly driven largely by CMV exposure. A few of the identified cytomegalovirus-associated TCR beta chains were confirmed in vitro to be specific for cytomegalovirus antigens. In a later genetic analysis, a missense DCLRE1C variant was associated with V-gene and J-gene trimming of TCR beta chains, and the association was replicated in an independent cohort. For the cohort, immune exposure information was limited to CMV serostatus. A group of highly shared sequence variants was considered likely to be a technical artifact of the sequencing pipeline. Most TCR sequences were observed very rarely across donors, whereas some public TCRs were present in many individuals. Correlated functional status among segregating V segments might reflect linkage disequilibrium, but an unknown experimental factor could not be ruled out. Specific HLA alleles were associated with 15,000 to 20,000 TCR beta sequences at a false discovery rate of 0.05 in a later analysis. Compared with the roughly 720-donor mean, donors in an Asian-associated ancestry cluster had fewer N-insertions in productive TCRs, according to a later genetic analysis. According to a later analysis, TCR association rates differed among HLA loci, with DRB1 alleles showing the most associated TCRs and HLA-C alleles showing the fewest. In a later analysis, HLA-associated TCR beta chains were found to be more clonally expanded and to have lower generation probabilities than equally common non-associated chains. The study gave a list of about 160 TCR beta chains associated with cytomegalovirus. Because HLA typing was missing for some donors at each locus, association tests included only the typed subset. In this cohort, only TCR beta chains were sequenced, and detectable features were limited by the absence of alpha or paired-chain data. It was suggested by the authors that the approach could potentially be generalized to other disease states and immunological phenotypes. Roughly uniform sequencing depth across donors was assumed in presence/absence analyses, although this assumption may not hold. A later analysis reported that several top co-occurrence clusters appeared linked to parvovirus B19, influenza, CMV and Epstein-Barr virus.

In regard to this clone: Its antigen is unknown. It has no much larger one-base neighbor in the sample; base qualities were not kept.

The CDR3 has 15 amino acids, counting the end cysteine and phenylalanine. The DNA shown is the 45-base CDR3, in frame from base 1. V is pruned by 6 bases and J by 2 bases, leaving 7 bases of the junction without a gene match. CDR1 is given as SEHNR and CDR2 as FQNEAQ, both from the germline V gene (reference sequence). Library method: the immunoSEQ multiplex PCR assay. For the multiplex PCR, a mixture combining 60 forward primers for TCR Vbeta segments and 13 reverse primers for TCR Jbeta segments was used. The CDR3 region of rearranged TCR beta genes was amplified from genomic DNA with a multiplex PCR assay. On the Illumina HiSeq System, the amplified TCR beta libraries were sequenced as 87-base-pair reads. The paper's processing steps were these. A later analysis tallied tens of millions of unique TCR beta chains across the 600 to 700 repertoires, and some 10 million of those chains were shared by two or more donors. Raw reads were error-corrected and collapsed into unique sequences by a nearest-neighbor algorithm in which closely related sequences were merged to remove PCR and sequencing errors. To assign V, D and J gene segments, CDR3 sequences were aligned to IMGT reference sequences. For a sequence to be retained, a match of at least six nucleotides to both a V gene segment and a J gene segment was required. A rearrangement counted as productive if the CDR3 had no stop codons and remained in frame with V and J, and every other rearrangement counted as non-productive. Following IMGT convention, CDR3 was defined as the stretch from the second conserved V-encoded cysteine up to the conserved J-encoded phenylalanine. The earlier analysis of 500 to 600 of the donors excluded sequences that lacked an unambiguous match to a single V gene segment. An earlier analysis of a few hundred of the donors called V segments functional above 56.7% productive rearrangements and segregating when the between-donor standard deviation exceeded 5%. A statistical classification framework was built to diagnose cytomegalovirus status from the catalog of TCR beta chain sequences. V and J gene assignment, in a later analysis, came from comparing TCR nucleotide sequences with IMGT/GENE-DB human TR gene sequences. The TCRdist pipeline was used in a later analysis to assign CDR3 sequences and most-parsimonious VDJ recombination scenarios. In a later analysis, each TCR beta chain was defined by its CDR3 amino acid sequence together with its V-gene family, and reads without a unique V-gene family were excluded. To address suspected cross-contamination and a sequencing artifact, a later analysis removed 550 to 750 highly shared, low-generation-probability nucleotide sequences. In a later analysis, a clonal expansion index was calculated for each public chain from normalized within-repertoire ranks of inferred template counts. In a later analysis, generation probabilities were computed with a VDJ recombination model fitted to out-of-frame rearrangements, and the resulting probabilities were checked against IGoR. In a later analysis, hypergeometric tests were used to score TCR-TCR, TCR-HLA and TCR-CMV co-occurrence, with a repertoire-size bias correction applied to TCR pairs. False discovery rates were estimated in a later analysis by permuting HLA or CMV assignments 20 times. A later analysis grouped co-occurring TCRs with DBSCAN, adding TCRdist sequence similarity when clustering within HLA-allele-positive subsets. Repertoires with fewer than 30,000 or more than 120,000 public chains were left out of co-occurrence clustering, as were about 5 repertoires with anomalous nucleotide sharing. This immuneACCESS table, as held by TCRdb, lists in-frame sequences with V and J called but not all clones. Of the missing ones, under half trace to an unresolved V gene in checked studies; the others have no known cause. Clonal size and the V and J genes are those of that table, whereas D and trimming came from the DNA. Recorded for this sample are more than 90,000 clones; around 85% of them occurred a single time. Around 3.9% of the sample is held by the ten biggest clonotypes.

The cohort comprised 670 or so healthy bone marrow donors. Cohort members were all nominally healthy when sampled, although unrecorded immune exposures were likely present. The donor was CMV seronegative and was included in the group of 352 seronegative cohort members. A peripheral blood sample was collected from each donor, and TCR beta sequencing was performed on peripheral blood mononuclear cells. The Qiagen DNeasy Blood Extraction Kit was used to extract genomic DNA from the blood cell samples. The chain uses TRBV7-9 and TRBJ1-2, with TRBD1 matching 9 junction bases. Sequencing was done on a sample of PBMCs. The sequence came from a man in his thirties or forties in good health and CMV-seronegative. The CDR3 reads CASSRTGGANYGYTF. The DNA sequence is TGTGCCAGCAGTCGTACAGGGGGCGCAAACTATGGCTACACCTTC.